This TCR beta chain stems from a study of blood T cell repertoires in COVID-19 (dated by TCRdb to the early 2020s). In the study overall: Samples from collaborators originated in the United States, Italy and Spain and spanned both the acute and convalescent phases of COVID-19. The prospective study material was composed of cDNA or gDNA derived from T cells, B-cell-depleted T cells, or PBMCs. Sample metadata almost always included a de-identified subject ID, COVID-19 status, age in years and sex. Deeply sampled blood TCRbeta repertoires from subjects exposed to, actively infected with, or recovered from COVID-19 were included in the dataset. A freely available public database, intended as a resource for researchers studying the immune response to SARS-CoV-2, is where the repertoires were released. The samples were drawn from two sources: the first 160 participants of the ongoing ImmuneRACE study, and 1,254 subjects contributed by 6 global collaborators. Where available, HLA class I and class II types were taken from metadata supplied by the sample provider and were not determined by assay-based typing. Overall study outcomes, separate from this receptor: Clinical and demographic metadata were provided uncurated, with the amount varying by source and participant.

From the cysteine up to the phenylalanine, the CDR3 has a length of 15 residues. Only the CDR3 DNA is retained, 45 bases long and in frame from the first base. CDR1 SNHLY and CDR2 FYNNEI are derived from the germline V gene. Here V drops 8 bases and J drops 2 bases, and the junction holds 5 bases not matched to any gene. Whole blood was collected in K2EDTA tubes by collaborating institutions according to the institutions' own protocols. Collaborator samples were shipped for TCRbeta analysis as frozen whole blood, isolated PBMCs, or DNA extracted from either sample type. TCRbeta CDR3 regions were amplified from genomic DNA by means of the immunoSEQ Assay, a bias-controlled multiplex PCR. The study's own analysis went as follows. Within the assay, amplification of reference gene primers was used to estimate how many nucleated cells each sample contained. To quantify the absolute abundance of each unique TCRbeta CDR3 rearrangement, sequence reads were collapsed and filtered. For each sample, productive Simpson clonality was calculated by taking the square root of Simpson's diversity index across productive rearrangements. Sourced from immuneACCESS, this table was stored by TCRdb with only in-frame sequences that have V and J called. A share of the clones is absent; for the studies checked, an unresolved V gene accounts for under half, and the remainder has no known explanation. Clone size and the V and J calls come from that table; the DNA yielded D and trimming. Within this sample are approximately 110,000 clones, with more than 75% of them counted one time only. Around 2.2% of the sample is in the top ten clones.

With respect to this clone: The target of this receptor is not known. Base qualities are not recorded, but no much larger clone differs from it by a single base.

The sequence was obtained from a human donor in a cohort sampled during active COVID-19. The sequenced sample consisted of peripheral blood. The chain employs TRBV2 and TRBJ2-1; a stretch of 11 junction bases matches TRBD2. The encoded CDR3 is CASRALAGAYNEQFF. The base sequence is TGTGCCAGCCGGGCACTAGCGGGAGCCTACAATGAGCAGTTCTTC.